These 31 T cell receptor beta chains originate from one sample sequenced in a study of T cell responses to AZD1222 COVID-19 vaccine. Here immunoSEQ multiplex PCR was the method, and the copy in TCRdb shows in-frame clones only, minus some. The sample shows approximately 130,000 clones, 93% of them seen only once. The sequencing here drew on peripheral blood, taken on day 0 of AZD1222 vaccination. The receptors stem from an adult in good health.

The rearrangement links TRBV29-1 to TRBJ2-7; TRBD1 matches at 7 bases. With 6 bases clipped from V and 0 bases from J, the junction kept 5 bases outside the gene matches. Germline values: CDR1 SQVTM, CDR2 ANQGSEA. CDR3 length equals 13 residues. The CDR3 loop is CSVWGQYSYEQYF. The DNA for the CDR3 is TGCAGCGTCTGGGGACAGTACTCCTACGAGCAGTACTTC.

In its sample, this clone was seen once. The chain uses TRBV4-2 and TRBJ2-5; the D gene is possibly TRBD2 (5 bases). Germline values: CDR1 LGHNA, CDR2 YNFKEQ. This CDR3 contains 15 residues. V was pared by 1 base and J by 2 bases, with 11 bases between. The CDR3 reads CASSQVGSYQETQYF. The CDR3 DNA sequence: TGTGCCAGCAGCCAAGTGGGGAGCTATCAAGAGACCCAGTACTTC.

This chain's CDR3 is CASSLLASYYEQYF. The CDR3, as DNA: TGTGCCAGCAGTTTATTGGCTTCATACTACGAGCAGTACTTC. The chain is built from TRBV28 and TRBJ2-7; D remains ambiguous. In germline, CDR1 is MDHEN, CDR2 SYDVKM. CDR3 length equals 14 residues. Trimming left V 1 base short and J 3 bases short, with 10 bases between.

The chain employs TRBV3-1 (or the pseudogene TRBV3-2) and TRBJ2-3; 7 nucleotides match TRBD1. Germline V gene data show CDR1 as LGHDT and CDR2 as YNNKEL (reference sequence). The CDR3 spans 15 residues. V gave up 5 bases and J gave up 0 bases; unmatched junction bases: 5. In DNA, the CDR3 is TGTGCCAGCAGCTTCCCGGGACAGAGCACAGATACGCAGTATTTT. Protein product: CASSFPGQSTDTQYF.

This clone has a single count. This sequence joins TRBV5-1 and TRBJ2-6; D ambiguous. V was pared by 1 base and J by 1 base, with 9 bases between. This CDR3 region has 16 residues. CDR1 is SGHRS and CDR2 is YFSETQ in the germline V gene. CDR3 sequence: CASSLSPDSGANVLTF. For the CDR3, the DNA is TGCGCCAGCAGCTTGTCGCCGGATTCTGGGGCCAACGTCCTGACTTTC. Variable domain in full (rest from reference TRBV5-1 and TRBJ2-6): KAGVTQTPRYLIKTRGQQVTLSCSPISGHRSVSWYQQTPGQGLQFLFEYFSETQRNKGNFPGRFSGRQFSNSRSEMNVSTLELGDSALYLCASSLSPDSGANVLTFGAGSRLTVL.

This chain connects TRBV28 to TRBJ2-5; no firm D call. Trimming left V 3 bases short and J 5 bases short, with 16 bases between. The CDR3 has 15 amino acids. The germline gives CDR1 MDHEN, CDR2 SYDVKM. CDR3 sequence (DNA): TGTGCCAGCAGTTTTGGCCCCACAGCGAGGGAGACCCAGTACTTC. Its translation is CASSFGPTARETQYF.

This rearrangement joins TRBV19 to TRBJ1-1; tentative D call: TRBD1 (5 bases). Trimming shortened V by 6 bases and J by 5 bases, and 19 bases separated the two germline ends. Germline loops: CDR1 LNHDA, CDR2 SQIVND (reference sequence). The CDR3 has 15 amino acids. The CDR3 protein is CASRGRVESGTEAFF. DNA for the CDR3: TGTGCCAGTAGAGGCAGGGTGGAATCGGGAACTGAAGCTTTCTTT.

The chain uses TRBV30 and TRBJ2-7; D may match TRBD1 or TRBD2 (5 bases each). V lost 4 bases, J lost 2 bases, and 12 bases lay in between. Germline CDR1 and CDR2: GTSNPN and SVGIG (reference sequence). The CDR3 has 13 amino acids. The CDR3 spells CAWNRGSPYEQYF. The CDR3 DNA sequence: TGTGCCTGGAACCGGGGCTCCCCCTACGAGCAGTACTTC.

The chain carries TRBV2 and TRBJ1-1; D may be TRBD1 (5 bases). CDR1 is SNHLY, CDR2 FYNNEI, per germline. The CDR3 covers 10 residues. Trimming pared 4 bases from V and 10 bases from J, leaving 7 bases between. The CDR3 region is CASSVGGAFF. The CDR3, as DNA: TGTGCCAGCAGTGTCGGGGGAGCTTTCTTT. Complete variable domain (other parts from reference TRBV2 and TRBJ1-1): EPEVTQTPSHQVTQMGQEVILRCVPISNHLYFYWYRQILGQKVEFLVSFYNNEISEKSEIFDDQFSVERPDGSNFTLKIRSTKLEDSAMYFCASSVGGAFFGQGTRLTVV.

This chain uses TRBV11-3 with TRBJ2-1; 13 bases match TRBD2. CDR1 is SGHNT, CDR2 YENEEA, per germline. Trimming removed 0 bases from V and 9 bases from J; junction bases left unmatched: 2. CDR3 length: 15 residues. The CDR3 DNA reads TGTGCCAGCAGCTTAGAGGGACTAGCGGGGTCTGAGCAGTTCTTC. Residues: CASSLEGLAGSEQFF.

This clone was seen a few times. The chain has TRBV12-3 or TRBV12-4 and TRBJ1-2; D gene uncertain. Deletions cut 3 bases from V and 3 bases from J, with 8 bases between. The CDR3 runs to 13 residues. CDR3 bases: TGTGCCAGCAGTTTGGCTGAATACTATGGCTACACCTTC. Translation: CASSLAEYYGYTF.

As DNA, the CDR3 is TGTGCCAGCAGCGTAGCTGGGGACGAGCAGTACTTC. It is translated as CASSVAGDEQYF. J is TRBJ2-7 and V is TRBV9; no clear D gene. The CDR3 contains 12 residues. Germline V gene lookup returns CDR1 SGDLS and CDR2 YYNGEE. Trimming pared 0 bases from V and 5 bases from J, leaving 6 bases between.

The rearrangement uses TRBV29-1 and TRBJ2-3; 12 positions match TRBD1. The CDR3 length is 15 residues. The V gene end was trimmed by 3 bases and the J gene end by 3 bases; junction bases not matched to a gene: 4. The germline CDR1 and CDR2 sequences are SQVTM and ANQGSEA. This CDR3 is CSVEGGQGATDTQYF. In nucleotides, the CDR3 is TGCAGCGTTGAGGGGGGACAGGGGGCAACAGATACGCAGTATTTT.

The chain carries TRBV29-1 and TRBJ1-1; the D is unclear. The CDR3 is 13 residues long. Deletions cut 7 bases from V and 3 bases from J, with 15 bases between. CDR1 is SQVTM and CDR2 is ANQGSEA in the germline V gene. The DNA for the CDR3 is TGCAGCGCTCGGAGTAATGGGGACACTGAAGCTTTCTTT. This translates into CSARSNGDTEAFF.

The CDR3 is CASSRSGESYEQYF. The DNA of the CDR3 is TGTGCCAGCAGCCGGTCGGGGGAGTCCTACGAGCAGTACTTC. The V and J genes are TRBV4-2 and TRBJ2-7; possibly TRBD2 for D (6 bases). V shed 4 bases and J shed 1 base, with 11 bases lying between them. The CDR3 sequence is 14 residues long. The germline V gene encodes CDR1 LGHNA and CDR2 YNFKEQ.

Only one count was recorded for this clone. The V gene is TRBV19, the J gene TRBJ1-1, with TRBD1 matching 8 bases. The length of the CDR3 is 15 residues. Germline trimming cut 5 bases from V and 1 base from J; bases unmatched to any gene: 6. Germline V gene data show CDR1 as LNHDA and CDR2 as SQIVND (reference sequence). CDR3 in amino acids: CASSATQGANTEAFF. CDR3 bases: TGTGCCAGTAGTGCGACTCAGGGGGCGAACACTGAAGCTTTCTTT.

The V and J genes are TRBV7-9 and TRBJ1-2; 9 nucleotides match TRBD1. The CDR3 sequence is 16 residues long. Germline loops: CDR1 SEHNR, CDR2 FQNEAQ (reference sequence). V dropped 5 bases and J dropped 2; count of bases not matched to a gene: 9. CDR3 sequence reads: CASSGWGQGPNYGYTF. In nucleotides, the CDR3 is TGTGCCAGCAGCGGATGGGGACAGGGACCCAACTATGGCTACACCTTC.

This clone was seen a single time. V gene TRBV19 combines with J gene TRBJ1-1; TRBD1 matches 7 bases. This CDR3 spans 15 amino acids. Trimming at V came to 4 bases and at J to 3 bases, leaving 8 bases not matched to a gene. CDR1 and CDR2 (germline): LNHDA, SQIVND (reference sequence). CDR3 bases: TGTGCCAGTAGTACCCTCTACAGGGGAGACACTGAAGCTTTCTTT. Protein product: CASSTLYRGDTEAFF.

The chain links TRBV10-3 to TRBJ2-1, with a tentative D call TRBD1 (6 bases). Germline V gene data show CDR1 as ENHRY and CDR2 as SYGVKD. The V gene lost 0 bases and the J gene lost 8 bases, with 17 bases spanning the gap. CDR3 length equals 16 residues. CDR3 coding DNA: TGTGCCATCAGTGAGTCGAAATGGCAGGGGAGATATGAGCAGTTCTTC. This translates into CAISESKWQGRYEQFF.

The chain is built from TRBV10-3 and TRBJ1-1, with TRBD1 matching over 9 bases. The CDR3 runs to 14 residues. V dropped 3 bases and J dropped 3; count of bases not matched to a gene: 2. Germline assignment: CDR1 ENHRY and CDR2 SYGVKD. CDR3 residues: CAISEGQGYTEAFF. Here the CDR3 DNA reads TGTGCCATCAGTGAAGGACAGGGGTACACTGAAGCTTTCTTT.

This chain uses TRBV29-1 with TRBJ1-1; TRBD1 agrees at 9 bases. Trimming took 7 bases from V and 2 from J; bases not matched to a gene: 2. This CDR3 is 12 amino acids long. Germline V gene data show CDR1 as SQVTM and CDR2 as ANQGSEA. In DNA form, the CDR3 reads TGCAGCGGGGGACAGGGTAACACTGAAGCTTTCTTT. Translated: CSGGQGNTEAFF. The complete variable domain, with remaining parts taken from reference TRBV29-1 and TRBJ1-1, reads SAVISQKPSRDICQRGTSLTIQCQVDSQVTMMFWYRQQPGQSLTLIATANQGSEATYESGFVIDKFPISRPNLTFSTLTVSNMSPEDSSIYLCSGGQGNTEAFFGQGTRLTVV.

CDR3 nucleotide sequence: TGTGCCAGCAGCATAAGGGTAGGCCAGGGGGTCAATGAGCAGTTCTTC. It specifies CASSIRVGQGVNEQFF. The chain couples TRBV9 to TRBJ2-1; 7 bases align to TRBD1. The germline V gene encodes CDR1 SGDLS and CDR2 YYNGEE. CDR3 length: 16 amino acids. Losses at the gene ends were 4 bases for V and 6 bases for J; bases not matched to a gene: 13.

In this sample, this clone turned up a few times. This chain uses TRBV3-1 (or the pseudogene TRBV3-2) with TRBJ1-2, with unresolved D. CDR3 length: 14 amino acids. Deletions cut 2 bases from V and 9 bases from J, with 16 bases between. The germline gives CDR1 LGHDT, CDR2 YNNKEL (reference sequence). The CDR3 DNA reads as TGTGCCAGCAGCCAAACAATCACAACAGTCCGCTACACCTTC. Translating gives CASSQTITTVRYTF.

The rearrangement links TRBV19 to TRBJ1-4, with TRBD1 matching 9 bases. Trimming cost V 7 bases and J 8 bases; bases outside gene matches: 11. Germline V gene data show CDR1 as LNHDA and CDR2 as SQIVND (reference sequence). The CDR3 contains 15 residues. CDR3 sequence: CASTPRTGVLEKLFF. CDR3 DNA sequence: TGTGCCAGTACCCCCCGGACAGGGGTTTTGGAAAAACTGTTTTTT. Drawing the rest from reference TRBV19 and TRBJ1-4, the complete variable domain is DGGITQSPKYLFRKEGQNVTLSCEQNLNHDAMYWYRQDPGQGLRLIYYSQIVNDFQKGDIAEGYSVSREKKESFPLTVTSAQKNPTAFYLCASTPRTGVLEKLFFGSGTQLSVL.

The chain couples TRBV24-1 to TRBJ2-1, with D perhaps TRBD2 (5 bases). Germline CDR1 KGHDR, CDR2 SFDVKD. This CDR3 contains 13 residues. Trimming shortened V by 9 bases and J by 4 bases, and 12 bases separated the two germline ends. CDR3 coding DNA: TGTGCCACCTCCTCAAGCGGTTACAATGAGCAGTTCTTC. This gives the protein CATSSSGYNEQFF.

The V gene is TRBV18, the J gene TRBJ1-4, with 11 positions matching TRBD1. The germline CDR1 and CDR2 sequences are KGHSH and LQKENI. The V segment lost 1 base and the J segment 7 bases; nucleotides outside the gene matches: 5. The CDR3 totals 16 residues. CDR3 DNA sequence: TGTGCCAGCTCACCACTGGGGACAGGGGGAAGTGAAAAACTGTTTTTT. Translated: CASSPLGTGGSEKLFF.

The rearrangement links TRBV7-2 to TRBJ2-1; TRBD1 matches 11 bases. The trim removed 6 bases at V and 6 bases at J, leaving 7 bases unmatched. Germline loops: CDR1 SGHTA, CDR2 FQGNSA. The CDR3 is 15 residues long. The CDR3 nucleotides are TGTGCCAGCAGACAAACCGGGACAGGGGGCAATGAGCAGTTCTTC. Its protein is CASRQTGTGGNEQFF.

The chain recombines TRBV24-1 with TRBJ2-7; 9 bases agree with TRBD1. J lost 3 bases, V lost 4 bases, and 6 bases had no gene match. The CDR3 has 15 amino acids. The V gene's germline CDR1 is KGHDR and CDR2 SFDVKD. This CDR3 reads CATSEAGTGNYEQYF. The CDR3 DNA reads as TGTGCCACCAGTGAGGCCGGGACAGGGAACTACGAGCAGTACTTC.

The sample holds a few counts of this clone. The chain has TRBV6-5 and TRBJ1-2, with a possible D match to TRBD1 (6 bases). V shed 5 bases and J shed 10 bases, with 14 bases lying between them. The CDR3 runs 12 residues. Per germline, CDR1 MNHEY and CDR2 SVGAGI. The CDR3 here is CASSMTGGPYTF. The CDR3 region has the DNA TGTGCCAGCAGTATGACCGGGGGGCCCTACACCTTC.

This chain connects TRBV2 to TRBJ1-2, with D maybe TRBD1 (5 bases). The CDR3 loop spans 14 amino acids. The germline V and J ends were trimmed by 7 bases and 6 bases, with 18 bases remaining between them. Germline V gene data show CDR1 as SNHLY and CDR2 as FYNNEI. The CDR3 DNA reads TGTGCCAGCATAAGACAGACAATAGGAGATGGCTACACCTTC. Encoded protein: CASIRQTIGDGYTF.

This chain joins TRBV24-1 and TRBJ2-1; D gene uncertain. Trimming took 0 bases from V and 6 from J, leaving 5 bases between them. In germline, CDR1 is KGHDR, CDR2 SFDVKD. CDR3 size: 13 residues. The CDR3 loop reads CATSDLVPNEQFF. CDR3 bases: TGTGCCACCAGTGATTTGGTCCCCAATGAGCAGTTCTTC.